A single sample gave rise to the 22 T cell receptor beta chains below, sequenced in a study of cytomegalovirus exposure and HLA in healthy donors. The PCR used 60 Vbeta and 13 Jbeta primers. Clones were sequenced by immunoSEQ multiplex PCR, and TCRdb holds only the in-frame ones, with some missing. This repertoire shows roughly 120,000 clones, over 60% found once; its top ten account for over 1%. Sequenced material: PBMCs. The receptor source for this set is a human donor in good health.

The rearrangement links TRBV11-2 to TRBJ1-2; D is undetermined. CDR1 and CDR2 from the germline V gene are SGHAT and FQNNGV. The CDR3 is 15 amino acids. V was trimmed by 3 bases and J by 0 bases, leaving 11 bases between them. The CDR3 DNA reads TGTGCCAGCAGCTTCGACACGAGAGCTAACTATGGCTACACCTTC. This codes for CASSFDTRANYGYTF. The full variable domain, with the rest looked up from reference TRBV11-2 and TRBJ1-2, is EAGVAQSPRYKIIEKRQSVAFWCNPISGHATLYWYQQILGQGPKLLIQFQNNGVVDDSQLPKDRFSAERLKGVDSTLKIQPAKLEDSAVYLCASSFDTRANYGYTFGSGTRLTVV.

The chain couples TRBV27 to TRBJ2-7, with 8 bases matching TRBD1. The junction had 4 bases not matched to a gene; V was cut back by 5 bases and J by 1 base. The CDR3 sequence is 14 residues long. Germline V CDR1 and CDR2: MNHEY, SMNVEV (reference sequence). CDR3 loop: CASSRTGLSYEQYF. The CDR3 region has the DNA TGTGCCAGCAGTAGGACAGGGCTATCCTACGAGCAGTACTTC.

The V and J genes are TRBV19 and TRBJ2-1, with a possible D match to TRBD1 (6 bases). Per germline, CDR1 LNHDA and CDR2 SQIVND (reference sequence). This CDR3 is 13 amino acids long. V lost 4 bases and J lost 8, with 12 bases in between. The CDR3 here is CASSSDRWYEQFF. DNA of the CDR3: TGTGCCAGTAGTAGCGACAGGTGGTATGAGCAGTTCTTC.

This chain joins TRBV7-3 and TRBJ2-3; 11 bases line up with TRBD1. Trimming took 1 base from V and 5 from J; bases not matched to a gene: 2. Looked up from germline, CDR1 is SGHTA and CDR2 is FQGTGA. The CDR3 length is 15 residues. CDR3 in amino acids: CASSLIGTGGDTQYF. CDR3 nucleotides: TGTGCCAGCAGCTTAATTGGGACAGGGGGAGATACGCAGTATTTT.

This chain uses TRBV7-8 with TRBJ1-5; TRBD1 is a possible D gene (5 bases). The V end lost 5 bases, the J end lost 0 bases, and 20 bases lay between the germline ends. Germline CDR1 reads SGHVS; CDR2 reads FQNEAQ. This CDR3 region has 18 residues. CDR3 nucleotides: TGTGCCAGCAGCCCGGGACTCACCATGGACTATAGCAATCAGCCCCAGCATTTT. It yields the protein CASSPGLTMDYSNQPQHF.

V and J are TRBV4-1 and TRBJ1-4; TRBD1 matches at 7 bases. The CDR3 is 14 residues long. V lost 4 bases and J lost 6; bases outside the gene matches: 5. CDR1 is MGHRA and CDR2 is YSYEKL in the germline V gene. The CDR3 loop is CASSPEGAYEKLFF. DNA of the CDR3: TGCGCCAGCAGCCCGGAGGGGGCTTATGAAAAACTGTTTTTT.

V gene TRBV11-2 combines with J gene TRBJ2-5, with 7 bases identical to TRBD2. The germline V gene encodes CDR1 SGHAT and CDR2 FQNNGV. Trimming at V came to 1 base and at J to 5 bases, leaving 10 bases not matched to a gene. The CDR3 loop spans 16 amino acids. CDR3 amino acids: CASSLAPGGFEETQYF. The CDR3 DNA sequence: TGTGCCAGCAGCTTAGCCCCGGGGGGTTTTGAGGAGACCCAGTACTTC.

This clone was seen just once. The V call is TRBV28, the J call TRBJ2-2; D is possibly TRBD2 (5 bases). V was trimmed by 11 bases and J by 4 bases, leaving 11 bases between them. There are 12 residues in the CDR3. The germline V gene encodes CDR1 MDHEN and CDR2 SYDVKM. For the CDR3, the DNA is TGTGCCGGGAGTCCCCGCACCGGGGAGCTGTTTTTT. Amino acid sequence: CAGSPRTGELFF.

CDR3 sequence reads: CASSVGTSGVESQYF. In DNA form, the CDR3 reads TGTGCCAGCTCAGTCGGGACTAGCGGCGTAGAATCGCAGTATTTT. The chain joins TRBV18 to TRBJ2-3, with 11 bases that match TRBD2. The CDR3 contains 15 residues. The trim removed 5 bases at V and 10 bases at J, leaving 11 bases unmatched. The V gene's germline CDR1 is KGHSH and CDR2 LQKENI.

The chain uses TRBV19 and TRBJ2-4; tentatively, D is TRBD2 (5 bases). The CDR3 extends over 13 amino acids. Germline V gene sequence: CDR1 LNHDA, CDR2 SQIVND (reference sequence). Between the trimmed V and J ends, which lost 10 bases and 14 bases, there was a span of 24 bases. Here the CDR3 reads CATAEAPGLLKYF. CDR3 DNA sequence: TGTGCCACCGCGGAGGCCCCCGGCTTGCTAAAGTACTTC.

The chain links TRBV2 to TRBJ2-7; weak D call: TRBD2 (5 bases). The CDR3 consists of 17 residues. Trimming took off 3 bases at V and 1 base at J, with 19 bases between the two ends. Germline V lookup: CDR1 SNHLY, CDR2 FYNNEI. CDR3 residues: CASSDVREGISSYEQYF. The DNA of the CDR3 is TGTGCCAGCAGTGACGTCCGAGAGGGAATATCATCCTACGAGCAGTACTTC.

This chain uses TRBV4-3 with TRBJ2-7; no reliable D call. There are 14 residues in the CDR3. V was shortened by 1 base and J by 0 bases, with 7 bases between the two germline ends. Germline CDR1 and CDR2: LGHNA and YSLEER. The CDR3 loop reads CASSQVVSSYEQYF. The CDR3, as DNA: TGCGCCAGCAGCCAAGTAGTAAGCTCCTACGAGCAGTACTTC.

The CDR3 here is CASSIIQGTANYGYTF. The CDR3 DNA sequence: TGTGCCAGTAGTATCATACAGGGGACGGCTAACTATGGCTACACCTTC. The chain links TRBV19 to TRBJ1-2, with 7 bases identical to TRBD1. The CDR3 covers 16 residues. CDR1 is LNHDA, CDR2 SQIVND, per germline (reference sequence). The V gene end was trimmed by 3 bases and the J gene end by 0 bases; junction bases not matched to a gene: 7.

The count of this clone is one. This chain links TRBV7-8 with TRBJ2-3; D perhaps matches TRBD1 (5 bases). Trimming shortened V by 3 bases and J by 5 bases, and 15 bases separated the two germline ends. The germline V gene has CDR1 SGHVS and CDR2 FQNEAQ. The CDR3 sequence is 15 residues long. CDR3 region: CASSFRGGKKDTQYF. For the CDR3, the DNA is TGTGCCAGCAGCTTTAGGGGCGGTAAAAAAGATACGCAGTATTTT.

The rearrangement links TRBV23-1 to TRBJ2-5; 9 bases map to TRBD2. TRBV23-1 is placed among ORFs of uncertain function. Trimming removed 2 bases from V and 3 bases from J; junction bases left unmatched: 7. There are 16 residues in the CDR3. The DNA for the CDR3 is TGCGCCAGCAGTCAAGCCGGGACTAGCTGGAAAGAGACCCAGTACTTC. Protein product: CASSQAGTSWKETQYF.

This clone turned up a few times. The CDR3 sequence: CASGVWNSPLHF. The CDR3, as DNA: TGTGCCAGCGGGGTGTGGAATTCACCCCTCCACTTT. The rearrangement links TRBV19 to TRBJ1-6; D remains ambiguous. This CDR3 comprises 12 residues. Trimming shortened V by 9 bases and J by 7 bases, and 10 bases separated the two germline ends. Germline assignment: CDR1 LNHDA and CDR2 SQIVND (reference sequence).

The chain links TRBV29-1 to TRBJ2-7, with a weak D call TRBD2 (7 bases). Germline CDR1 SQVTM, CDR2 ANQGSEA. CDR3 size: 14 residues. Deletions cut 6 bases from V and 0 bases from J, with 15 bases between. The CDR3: CSVARGGDSYEQYF. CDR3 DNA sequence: TGCAGCGTGGCGAGGGGGGGGGACTCCTACGAGCAGTACTTC.

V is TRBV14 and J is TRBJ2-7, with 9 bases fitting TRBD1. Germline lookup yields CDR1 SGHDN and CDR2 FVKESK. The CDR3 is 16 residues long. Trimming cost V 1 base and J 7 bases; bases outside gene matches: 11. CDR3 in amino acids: CASSQGSGTGLPEQYF. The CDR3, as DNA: TGTGCCAGCAGCCAAGGCTCCGGGACAGGGTTGCCGGAGCAGTACTTC.

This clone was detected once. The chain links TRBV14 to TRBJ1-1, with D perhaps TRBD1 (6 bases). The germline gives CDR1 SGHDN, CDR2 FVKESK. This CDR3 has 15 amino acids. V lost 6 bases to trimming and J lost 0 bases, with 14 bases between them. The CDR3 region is CASSRQRGMNTEAFF. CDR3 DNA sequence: TGTGCCAGCAGTCGACAGAGGGGGATGAACACTGAAGCTTTCTTT.

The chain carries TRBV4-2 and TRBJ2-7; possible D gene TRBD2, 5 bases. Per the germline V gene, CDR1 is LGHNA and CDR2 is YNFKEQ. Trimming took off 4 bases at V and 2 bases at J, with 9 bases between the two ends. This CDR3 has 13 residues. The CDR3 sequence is CASSPGIAYEQYF. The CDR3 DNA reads TGTGCCAGCAGCCCCGGGATCGCCTACGAGCAGTACTTC.

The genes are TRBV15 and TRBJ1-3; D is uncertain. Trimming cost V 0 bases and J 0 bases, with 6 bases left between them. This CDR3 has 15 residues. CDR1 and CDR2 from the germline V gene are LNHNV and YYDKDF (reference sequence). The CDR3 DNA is TGTGCCACCAGCAGAGATCGCGACTCTGGAAACACCATATATTTT. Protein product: CATSRDRDSGNTIYF.

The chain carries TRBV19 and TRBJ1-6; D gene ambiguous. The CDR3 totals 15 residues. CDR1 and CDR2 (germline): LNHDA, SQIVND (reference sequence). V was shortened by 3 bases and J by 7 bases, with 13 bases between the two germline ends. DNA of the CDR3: TGTGCCAGTAGTATCACTTTGCACAGCAATTCACCCCTCCACTTT. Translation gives CASSITLHSNSPLHF.